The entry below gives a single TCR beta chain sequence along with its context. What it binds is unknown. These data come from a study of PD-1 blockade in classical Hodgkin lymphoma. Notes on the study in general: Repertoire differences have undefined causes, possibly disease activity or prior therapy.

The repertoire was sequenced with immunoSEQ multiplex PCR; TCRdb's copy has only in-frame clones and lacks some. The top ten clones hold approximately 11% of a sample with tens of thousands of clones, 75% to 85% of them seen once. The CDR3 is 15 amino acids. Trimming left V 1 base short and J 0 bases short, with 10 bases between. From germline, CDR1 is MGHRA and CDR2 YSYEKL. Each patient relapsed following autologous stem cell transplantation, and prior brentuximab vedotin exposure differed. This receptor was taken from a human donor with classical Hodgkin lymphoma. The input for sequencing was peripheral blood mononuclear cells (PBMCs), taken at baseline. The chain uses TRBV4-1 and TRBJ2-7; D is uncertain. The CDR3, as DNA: TGCGCCAGCAGCCAAGGGCCCGGGCACTCCTACGAGCAGTACTTC. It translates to CASSQGPGHSYEQYF.